What follows are 27 T cell receptor beta chains derived from one specimen sequenced in a study of cytomegalovirus exposure and HLA in healthy donors. PCR involved 60 Vbeta and 13 Jbeta primers. Sequencing used immunoSEQ multiplex PCR; TCRdb keeps in-frame clones, though not all of them. The sample has about 200,000 clones; 83% are singletons. The sequencing sample was made of PBMCs. The receptors here all came from a girl aged 5 to 17 in good health and CMV-seronegative.

This chain joins TRBV28 and TRBJ1-2; the D gene is possibly TRBD1 (5 bases). The CDR3 consists of 14 residues. The ends were cut back, 5 bases at V and 5 bases at J, with 15 bases in the middle. Germline values: CDR1 MDHEN, CDR2 SYDVKM. The CDR3 coding sequence is TGTGCCAGCAGTAGAAGTGACAGTTTGTATGGCTACACCTTC. Its translation: CASSRSDSLYGYTF.

The chain recombines TRBV11-2 with TRBJ1-2; 7 bases line up with TRBD1. This CDR3 comprises 14 residues. Trimming at V came to 5 bases and at J to 7 bases, leaving 10 bases not matched to a gene. The germline V gene has CDR1 SGHAT and CDR2 FQNNGV. CDR3 sequence: CASSLVQGPGGYTF. Here the CDR3 DNA reads TGTGCCAGCAGCCTCGTACAGGGGCCCGGTGGCTACACCTTC.

The rearrangement links TRBV7-6 to TRBJ1-1; the D gene is possibly TRBD1 (5 bases). Germline V gives CDR1 SGHVS, CDR2 FNYEAQ. The CDR3 loop spans 14 amino acids. The germline V and J ends were trimmed by 0 bases and 4 bases, with 9 bases remaining between them. The CDR3 nucleotides are TGTGCCAGCAGCTTAGCGCTGACAGTCACTGAAGCTTTCTTT. Its translation: CASSLALTVTEAFF.

The genes are TRBV30 and TRBJ2-7, with 7 bases aligning to TRBD1. With 1 base clipped from V and 6 bases from J, the junction kept 6 bases outside the gene matches. The CDR3 runs to 13 residues. The germline V gene encodes CDR1 GTSNPN and CDR2 SVGIG (reference sequence). CDR3 in amino acids: CAWSGDRVGEQYF. CDR3 in DNA: TGTGCCTGGAGTGGAGACAGGGTAGGCGAGCAGTACTTC. The variable domain in full, completed from reference TRBV30 and TRBJ2-7, reads SQTIHQWPATLVQPVGSPLSLECTVEGTSNPNLYWYRQAAGRGLQLLFYSVGIGQISSEVPQNLSASRPQDRQFILSSKKLLLSDSGFYLCAWSGDRVGEQYFGPGTRLTVT.

V is TRBV14 and J is TRBJ2-3; 8 nucleotides align to TRBD2. Germline assignment: CDR1 SGHDN and CDR2 FVKESK. J lost 3 bases, V lost 8 bases, and 10 bases had no gene match. The length of the CDR3 is 15 residues. The DNA for the CDR3 is TGTGCCAGCGGGTATAGCGGGGCCTTTACAGATACGCAGTATTTT. Encoded protein: CASGYSGAFTDTQYF.

The chain has TRBV4-1 and TRBJ2-1, with 8 bases identical to TRBD2. The CDR3 covers 16 residues. V lost 2 bases and J lost 7; bases outside the gene matches: 10. The germline gives CDR1 MGHRA, CDR2 YSYEKL. The CDR3 here is CASSQRRAVAGNEQFF. CDR3 in DNA: TGCGCCAGCAGCCAAAGGCGGGCAGTAGCGGGAAATGAGCAGTTCTTC.

V gene TRBV27 combines with J gene TRBJ2-7; 8 nucleotides match TRBD1. V lost 6 bases and J lost 3; bases outside the gene matches: 13. The germline V gene encodes CDR1 MNHEY and CDR2 SMNVEV (reference sequence). CDR3 length: 16 amino acids. CDR3 bases: TGTGCCAGCAGCCTCTCCCCACCGGGGACAGGCTACGAGCAGTACTTC. Protein product: CASSLSPPGTGYEQYF.

V and J are TRBV18 and TRBJ2-1, with D possibly being TRBD2 (7 bases). V was shortened by 1 base and J by 9 bases, with 10 bases between the two germline ends. The CDR3 contains 13 residues. Germline V lookup: CDR1 KGHSH, CDR2 LQKENI. The chain's CDR3 is CASSPRGGGEQFF. CDR3 nucleotides: TGTGCCAGCTCACCACGGGGGGGCGGTGAGCAGTTCTTC. Drawing the rest from reference TRBV18 and TRBJ2-1, the complete variable domain is NAGVMQNPRHLVRRRGQEARLRCSPMKGHSHVYWYRQLPEEGLKFMVYLQKENIIDESGMPKERFSAEFPKEGPSILRIQQVVRGDSAAYFCASSPRGGGEQFFGPGTRLTVL.

The chain employs TRBV18 and TRBJ1-4; D is perhaps TRBD1 (5 bases). CDR1 and CDR2 from the germline V gene are KGHSH and LQKENI. V was shortened by 2 bases and J by 8 bases, with 12 bases between the two germline ends. CDR3 size: 14 residues. CDR3 in amino acids: CASSPAGEGEKLFF. In DNA, the CDR3 is TGTGCCAGCTCACCAGCGGGGGAAGGGGAAAAACTGTTTTTT.

The chain carries TRBV2 and TRBJ1-4; D may be TRBD1 (6 bases). Germline V gene sequence: CDR1 SNHLY, CDR2 FYNNEI. Trimming removed 8 bases from V and 0 bases from J, with 10 bases in between. The CDR3 is made up of 14 amino acids. The CDR3 nucleotides are TGTGCCAGCCAGGGGCTGACAACTAATGAAAAACTGTTTTTT. Its translation: CASQGLTTNEKLFF.

The gene calls are TRBV19 and TRBJ2-3, with 9 positions matching TRBD2. CDR1 is LNHDA and CDR2 is SQIVND in the germline V gene (reference sequence). Losses at the gene ends were 3 bases for V and 3 bases for J; bases not matched to a gene: 4. This CDR3 has 15 amino acids. This CDR3 is CASSMGLAGTDTQYF. CDR3 coding DNA: TGTGCCAGTAGTATGGGGCTAGCGGGAACAGATACGCAGTATTTT.

The chain carries TRBV7-2 and TRBJ2-7; the D gene is possibly TRBD1 (5 bases). The germline CDR1 and CDR2 sequences are SGHTA and FQGNSA. V was trimmed by 3 bases and J by 0 bases, leaving 9 bases between them. The CDR3 is 14 amino acids. The CDR3 here is CASSFLTASYEQYF. In DNA, the CDR3 is TGTGCCAGCAGCTTTTTGACAGCCTCCTACGAGCAGTACTTC.

The chain employs TRBV11-2 and TRBJ1-1; D might be TRBD1 (5 bases). In germline, CDR1 is SGHAT, CDR2 FQNNGV. CDR3 length: 14 amino acids. The V and J ends lost 5 bases and 1 base respectively, with 11 bases between them. Here the CDR3 reads CASSPGLTNTEAFF. Here the CDR3 DNA reads TGTGCCAGCAGCCCGGGACTCACGAACACTGAAGCTTTCTTT.

The chain has TRBV11-2 and TRBJ2-1; D possibly corresponds to TRBD2 (5 bases). The V gene's germline CDR1 is SGHAT and CDR2 FQNNGV. V lost 1 base, J lost 7 bases, and 11 bases lay in between. The CDR3 totals 14 residues. The CDR3 here is CASSLGRLANEQFF. Written as DNA, the CDR3 is TGTGCCAGCAGCTTAGGGCGGCTAGCTAATGAGCAGTTCTTC.

This clone was seen a handful of times. The V call is TRBV6-1, the J call TRBJ1-5; TRBD1 matches at 7 bases. CDR1 is MNHNS and CDR2 is SASEGT in the germline V gene. This CDR3 spans 13 amino acids. V lost 6 bases and J lost 9; bases outside the gene matches: 8. Written as DNA, the CDR3 is TGTGCCAGCAGCCCGGGACAGCCCGGGCCCCAGCATTTT. It translates to CASSPGQPGPQHF.

This chain joins TRBV27 and TRBJ1-2, with 8 bases identical to TRBD1. V gave up 5 bases and J gave up 8 bases; unmatched junction bases: 10. The CDR3 covers 14 residues. The germline V gene has CDR1 MNHEY and CDR2 SMNVEV (reference sequence). The CDR3 sequence is CASSPEAGGGGYTF. The CDR3 bases are TGTGCCAGCAGTCCCGAGGCAGGGGGCGGGGGCTACACCTTC.

V is TRBV4-2 and J is TRBJ2-6; 10 nucleotides line up with TRBD1. V lost 0 bases to trimming and J lost 2 bases; unmatched junction nucleotides: 4. This CDR3 has 18 residues. Germline values: CDR1 LGHNA, CDR2 YNFKEQ. This CDR3 reads CASSQDPGQGPGANVLTF. The CDR3 region has the DNA TGTGCCAGCAGCCAAGATCCGGGACAGGGGCCTGGGGCCAACGTCCTGACTTTC.

The V and J genes are TRBV13 and TRBJ2-7; D possibly corresponds to TRBD1 (5 bases). CDR1 PRHDT and CDR2 FYEKMQ come from the germline V gene (reference sequence). The CDR3 has 13 residues. The V end was cut by 4 bases, the J end by 5 bases, with 12 bases between. This CDR3 is CASSWGNSHEQYF. The CDR3 nucleotides read TGTGCCAGCAGCTGGGGCAACAGCCACGAGCAGTACTTC.

V usage is TRBV7-9 and J usage is TRBJ1-2; TRBD1 might be the D (5 bases). CDR3 length equals 14 residues. The germline gives CDR1 SEHNR, CDR2 FQNEAQ (reference sequence). V lost 8 bases, J lost 4 bases, and 17 bases lay in between. In DNA, the CDR3 is TGTGCCAGCGAGACAGCTACTTCAACCTATGGCTACACCTTC. It is translated as CASETATSTYGYTF.

The chain links TRBV6-5 to TRBJ1-3; D may be TRBD1 (6 bases). CDR1 is MNHEY and CDR2 is SVGAGI in the germline V gene. This CDR3 has 15 residues. The V end lost 2 bases, the J end lost 8 bases, and 16 bases lay between the germline ends. CDR3 DNA: TGTGCCAGCAGTTACCAGACAGGCTTGGGGGACACCATATATTTT. Protein sequence: CASSYQTGLGDTIYF.

The chain links TRBV7-6 to TRBJ2-2; TRBD1 matches 8 bases. Germline CDR1 and CDR2: SGHVS and FNYEAQ. This CDR3 is built from 15 residues. With 5 bases clipped from V and 6 bases from J, the junction kept 8 bases outside the gene matches. CDR3 sequence: CASSRRGQGAGELFF. CDR3 sequence (DNA): TGTGCCAGCAGCCGAAGAGGACAGGGAGCCGGGGAGCTGTTTTTT.

J is TRBJ1-5 and V is TRBV27; D gene ambiguous. Trimming stripped 3 bases from V and 6 bases from J, with 9 bases between. CDR3 size: 13 residues. Germline V gene data show CDR1 as MNHEY and CDR2 as SMNVEV (reference sequence). The CDR3 DNA reads TGTGCCAGCAGTTTGAGAGGGCTTCAGCCCCAGCATTTT. Its translation is CASSLRGLQPQHF.

The V and J genes are TRBV7-3 and TRBJ2-2; the D gene is possibly TRBD2 (5 bases). The CDR3 sequence is 16 residues long. CDR1 and CDR2 (germline): SGHTA, FQGTGA. With 5 bases removed from V and 0 bases from J, the gap between germline ends came to 13 bases. The CDR3 coding sequence is TGTGCCAGCAGCCCAAAACTAGGTTCGAACACCGGGGAGCTGTTTTTT. Translated, it gives CASSPKLGSNTGELFF.

In its sample, this clone was seen a few times. The gene calls are TRBV29-1 and TRBJ2-7, with no clear D. Germline CDR1 reads SQVTM; CDR2 reads ANQGSEA. V was trimmed by 4 bases and J by 5 bases, leaving 12 bases between them. This CDR3 spans 12 amino acids. As DNA, the CDR3 is TGCAGCGTTGTGGTCAGTTCCCACGAGCAGTACTTC. Translating gives CSVVVSSHEQYF.

This sequence joins TRBV28 and TRBJ2-3; 12 bases agree with TRBD2. The CDR3 has 16 amino acids. Germline V gives CDR1 MDHEN, CDR2 SYDVKM. The V gene end was trimmed by 3 bases and the J gene end by 7 bases; junction bases not matched to a gene: 8. For the CDR3, the DNA is TGTGCCAGCAGTTTTTCGACTAGCGGGAGCCGGTATACGCAGTATTTT. Translation gives CASSFSTSGSRYTQYF.

This chain uses TRBV12-5 with TRBJ2-5; a possible D gene is TRBD1 (7 bases). V dropped 5 bases and J dropped 2 bases, with 15 bases sitting between them. Germline V CDR1 and CDR2: LGHNT, FRNRAP. The CDR3 loop spans 15 amino acids. CDR3 protein: CASGAGQPGQETQYF. The CDR3 DNA follows: TGTGCTAGTGGTGCGGGACAGCCGGGGCAAGAGACCCAGTACTTC.

The rearrangement joins TRBV18 to TRBJ2-5; maybe TRBD1 (7 bases). CDR1 is KGHSH, CDR2 LQKENI, per germline. Trimming removed 0 bases from V and 5 bases from J, with 19 bases in between. The CDR3 runs 17 residues. CDR3 residues: CASSPPVGGGIIETQYF. The CDR3 DNA sequence: TGTGCCAGCTCACCACCCGTCGGAGGGGGCATTATTGAGACCCAGTACTTC. The whole variable domain, remainder taken from reference TRBV18 and TRBJ2-5, is NAGVMQNPRHLVRRRGQEARLRCSPMKGHSHVYWYRQLPEEGLKFMVYLQKENIIDESGMPKERFSAEFPKEGPSILRIQQVVRGDSAAYFCASSPPVGGGIIETQYFGPGTRLLVL.